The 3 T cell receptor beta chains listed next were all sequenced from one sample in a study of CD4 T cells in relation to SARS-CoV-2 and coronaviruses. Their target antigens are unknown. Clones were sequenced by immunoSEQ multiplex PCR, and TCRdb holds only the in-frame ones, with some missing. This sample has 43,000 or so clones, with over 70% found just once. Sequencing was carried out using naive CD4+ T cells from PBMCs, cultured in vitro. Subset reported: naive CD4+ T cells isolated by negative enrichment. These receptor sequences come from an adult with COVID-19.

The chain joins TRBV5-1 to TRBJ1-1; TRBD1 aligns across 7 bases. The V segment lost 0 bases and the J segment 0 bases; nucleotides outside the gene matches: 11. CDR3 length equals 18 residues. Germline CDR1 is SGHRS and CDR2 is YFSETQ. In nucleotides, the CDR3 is TGCGCCAGCAGCTTGGGAGGTAACAGGGGACTCCTGAACACTGAAGCTTTCTTT. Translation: CASSLGGNRGLLNTEAFF.

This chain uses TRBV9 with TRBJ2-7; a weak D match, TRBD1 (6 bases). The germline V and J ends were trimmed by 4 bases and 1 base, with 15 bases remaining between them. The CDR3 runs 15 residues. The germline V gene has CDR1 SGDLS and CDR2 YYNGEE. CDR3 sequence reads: CASSPHTTGSYEQYF. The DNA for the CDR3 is TGTGCCAGCAGCCCCCACACGACAGGTTCCTACGAGCAGTACTTC.

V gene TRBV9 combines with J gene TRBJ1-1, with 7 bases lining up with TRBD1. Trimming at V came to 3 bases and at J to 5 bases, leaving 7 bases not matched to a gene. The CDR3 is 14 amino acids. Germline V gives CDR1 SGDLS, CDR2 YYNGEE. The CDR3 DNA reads TGTGCCAGCAGCGCCTCGAGCAGGGGGACTGAAGCTTTCTTT. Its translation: CASSASSRGTEAFF.